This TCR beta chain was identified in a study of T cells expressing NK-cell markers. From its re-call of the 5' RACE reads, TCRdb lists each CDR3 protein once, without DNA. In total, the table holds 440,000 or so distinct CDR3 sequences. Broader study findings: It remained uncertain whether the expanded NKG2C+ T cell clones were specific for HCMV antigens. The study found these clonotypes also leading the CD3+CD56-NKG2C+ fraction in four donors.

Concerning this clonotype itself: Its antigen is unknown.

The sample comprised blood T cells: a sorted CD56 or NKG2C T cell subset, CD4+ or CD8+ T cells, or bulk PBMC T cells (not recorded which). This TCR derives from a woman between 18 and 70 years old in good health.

CDR3 protein: CASSWDGNVQYF. The chain joins TRBV7-2 to TRBJ2-3; TCRdb's D call of TRBD1 is untestable without DNA. This CDR3 contains 12 residues. CDR1 and CDR2 from the germline V gene are SGHTA and FQGNSA.